These 17 T cell receptor beta chains share one sample of origin, sequenced in a study of human T cells and chemical hapten exposure. Documented time point: pre-sensitization, week 0. Documented treatment: therapeutic diphenylcyclopropenone sensitization with weekly scalp DPC. TCRdb re-derived calls from the RACE reads in MiXCR, one entry per CDR3 protein. This table holds approximately 400,000 distinct CDR3 sequences, 4.5% to 6% found once. The material sequenced was whole blood, taken in connection with sensitization to the hapten diphenylcyclopropenone (DPC). The receptor set was obtained from a woman between 50 and 59 years old with alopecia areata. Some clones in this sample may be carry-over from other donors' samples.

The chain uses TRBV13 and TRBJ1-1; D might be TRBD1 (5 bases). The CDR3 totals 13 residues. CDR1 and CDR2 (germline): PRHDT, FYEKMQ (reference sequence). Trimming cost V 8 bases and J 6 bases, with 16 bases left between them. CDR3 amino acids: CASCLGGMPEAFF. CDR3 DNA sequence: TGTGCCAGCTGTCTTGGGGGAATGCCTGAAGCTTTCTTT.

The chain is built from TRBV11-2 and TRBJ1-2; 7 positions agree with TRBD1. The CDR3 runs to 13 residues. CDR1 and CDR2 (germline): SGHAT, FQNNGV. The V and J ends lost 1 base and 6 bases, in that order; junction bases with no gene match: 2. The CDR3 loop reads CASSLGQGDGYTF. DNA for the CDR3: TGTGCCAGCAGCTTAGGGCAGGGGGATGGCTACACCTTC.

The sample holds many counts of this clonotype. The chain combines TRBV27 with TRBJ1-5; D is unclear. Germline lookup yields CDR1 MNHEY and CDR2 SMNVEV (reference sequence). The V gene lost 6 bases and the J gene lost 7 bases, with 10 bases spanning the gap. This CDR3 spans 12 amino acids. The CDR3 DNA reads TGTGCCAGCAGCTGGGAGCTCCAGCCCCAGCATTTT. It encodes CASSWELQPQHF.

This clonotype was picked up many times. The V gene is TRBV28, the J gene TRBJ2-5, with a possible D match to TRBD2 (6 bases). Deletions cut 5 bases from V and 0 bases from J, with 13 bases between. Germline assignment: CDR1 MDHEN and CDR2 SYDVKM. This CDR3 is 15 amino acids long. The CDR3 region is CASSQGLRYQETQYF. For the CDR3, the DNA is TGTGCCAGCAGTCAGGGACTCCGGTACCAAGAGACCCAGTACTTC.

This clonotype was observed many times. The V and J genes are TRBV7-8 and TRBJ2-7; tentative D call: TRBD1 (6 bases). Trimming left V 5 bases short and J 4 bases short, with 15 bases between. Germline assignment: CDR1 SGHVS and CDR2 FQNEAQ. This CDR3 is built from 14 residues. DNA for the CDR3: TGTGCCAGCAGCCCAGCAGGGGCTTGGTACGAGCAGTACTTC. The encoded protein is CASSPAGAWYEQYF.

Ten or more counts support this clonotype. The rearrangement links TRBV13 to TRBJ2-7; D is tentatively TRBD1 or TRBD2 (5 bases each). V shed 8 bases and J shed 2 bases, with 10 bases lying between them. The CDR3 extends over 12 amino acids. Germline-derived CDR1 and CDR2 are PRHDT and FYEKMQ (reference sequence). This CDR3 is CASGWGPYEQYF. The CDR3 nucleotides read TGTGCCAGCGGTTGGGGACCCTACGAGCAGTACTTC. The full variable domain, in which reference TRBV13 and TRBJ2-7 provide the parts outside the CDR3, is AAGVIQSPRHLIKEKRETATLKCYPIPRHDTVYWYQQGPGQDPQFLISFYEKMQSDKGSIPDRFSAQQFSDYHSELNMSSLELGDSALYFCASGWGPYEQYFGPGTRLTVT.

This clonotype was detected a few times. The chain joins TRBV12-3 or TRBV12-4 to TRBJ2-7; 16 positions agree with TRBD2. Trimming took 3 bases from V and 5 from J; bases not matched to a gene: 4. CDR3 size: 16 residues. CDR3 protein: CASSFGTSGRVHEQYF. CDR3 DNA sequence: TGTGCCAGCAGTTTTGGGACTAGCGGGAGGGTACACGAGCAGTACTTC.

This clonotype was counted only a few times. The J gene is TRBJ1-1, the V gene TRBV3-1; D call uncertain. Germline CDR1 reads LGHDT; CDR2 reads YNNKEL (reference sequence). V dropped 2 bases and J dropped 1 base, with 14 bases sitting between them. This CDR3 region has 16 residues. This CDR3 is CASSQRSVTGNTEAFF. As DNA, the CDR3 is TGTGCCAGCAGCCAAAGATCAGTGACCGGGAACACTGAAGCTTTCTTT.

This clonotype has ten or more counts. V is TRBV5-5 and J is TRBJ1-4; D not certain. Trimming removed 4 bases from V and 3 bases from J, with 13 bases in between. The CDR3 totals 15 residues. Per germline, CDR1 SGHKS and CDR2 YYEKEE (reference sequence). The chain's CDR3 is CASSPLFRANEKLFF. The CDR3 DNA reads as TGTGCCAGCAGCCCGCTTTTTCGGGCTAATGAAAAACTGTTTTTT.

This chain joins TRBV29-1 and TRBJ2-3; 8 bases are shared with TRBD2. Germline V gene lookup returns CDR1 SQVTM and CDR2 ANQGSEA. The CDR3 consists of 16 residues. V was clipped by 7 bases and J by 2 bases; unmatched bases: 14. DNA for the CDR3: TGCAGCGCCGAGCCGGGGGGGGTAGGGGCCACAGATACGCAGTATTTT. Translated, it gives CSAEPGGVGATDTQYF.

Only a few counts were recorded for this clonotype. This chain links TRBV12-3 or TRBV12-4 with TRBJ2-3, with D tentatively TRBD1 (6 bases). V was cut by 3 bases and J by 14 bases, with 24 bases left in between. The CDR3 has 15 amino acids. The CDR3 loop reads CASSFTGPPDLAPYF. CDR3 coding DNA: TGTGCCAGCAGTTTTACAGGGCCTCCAGACTTAGCCCCGTATTTT.

The J gene is TRBJ1-1, the V gene TRBV28; tentative D call: TRBD1 (6 bases). The germline V gene encodes CDR1 MDHEN and CDR2 SYDVKM. The CDR3 extends over 14 amino acids. The germline V and J ends were trimmed by 6 bases and 2 bases, with 13 bases remaining between them. The CDR3 reads CASRAPGANTEAFF. Written as DNA, the CDR3 is TGTGCCAGCAGAGCCCCAGGGGCTAACACTGAAGCTTTCTTT.

The chain recombines TRBV4-2 with TRBJ2-3, with D hard to call. The CDR3 extends over 14 amino acids. From germline, CDR1 is LGHNA and CDR2 YNFKEQ. V dropped 2 bases and J dropped 3 bases, with 9 bases sitting between them. The CDR3 nucleotides read TGTGCCAGCAGCCAACGGTCTCGTACAGATACGCAGTATTTT. Protein product: CASSQRSRTDTQYF.

This clonotype was recorded a few times. The chain links TRBV10-1 to TRBJ1-1, with D perhaps matching TRBD1 (5 bases). CDR1 WNHNN and CDR2 SYGVQD come from the germline V gene (reference sequence). The CDR3 loop spans 13 amino acids. The germline V and J ends were trimmed by 9 bases and 1 base, with 12 bases remaining between them. The CDR3 protein is CARGREENTEAFF. As DNA, the CDR3 is TGCGCCAGGGGGCGCGAAGAGAACACTGAAGCTTTCTTT.

The chain links TRBV5-1 to TRBJ1-2; D gene uncertain. CDR3 length equals 13 residues. The germline gives CDR1 SGHRS, CDR2 YFSETQ. With 6 bases removed from V and 8 bases from J, the gap between germline ends came to 17 bases. CDR3 amino acids: CASTQDAGGGYTF. The CDR3 bases are TGCGCCAGCACCCAAGATGCTGGCGGCGGCTACACCTTC.

This clonotype was detected many times. V usage is TRBV6-2 or TRBV6-3 and J usage is TRBJ1-1; tentatively, D is TRBD1 (5 bases). CDR1 is MNHEY, CDR2 SVGEGT, per germline. The CDR3 covers 13 residues. V lost 10 bases, J lost 0 bases, and 12 bases lay in between. The CDR3 loop is CATGTDMNTEAFF. CDR3 sequence (DNA): TGTGCCACGGGGACTGACATGAACACTGAAGCTTTCTTT.

This clonotype was seen repeatedly, ten times or more. The rearrangement uses TRBV7-9 and TRBJ1-1, with no clear D. Between the trimmed V and J ends, which lost 5 bases and 0 bases, there was a span of 19 bases. In germline, CDR1 is SEHNR, CDR2 FQNEAQ (reference sequence). This CDR3 spans 17 amino acids. CDR3: CASSPFGGYEMNTEAFF. The CDR3 DNA reads as TGTGCCAGCAGCCCTTTCGGAGGGTATGAAATGAACACTGAAGCTTTCTTT.